These 24 T cell receptor beta chains came from one sample sequenced in a study of spatial heterogeneity in lung cancer. TCRdb recomputed calls from the 5' RACE reads with MiXCR, one row per CDR3 protein. The sample has some 54,000 distinct CDR3 sequences, around 7.7% seen once. The time point here: blood at routine non-recurrence follow-up after resection. The study sequenced unsorted whole RNA from tumor, nontumor lung or frozen PBMC. This material consisted of PBMCs, taken at follow-up. These TCRs come from a female donor with early-stage non-small cell lung cancer.

V is TRBV6-6 and J is TRBJ1-2; D is perhaps TRBD1 (5 bases). Per the germline V gene, CDR1 is MNHNY and CDR2 is SVGAGI (reference sequence). V was clipped by 8 bases and J by 0 bases, with 13 bases between them. The CDR3 consists of 14 residues. The CDR3 reads CASRGTASNYGYTF. Here the CDR3 DNA reads TGTGCCAGCCGGGGCACCGCTTCTAACTATGGCTACACCTTC.

This clonotype was observed many times. The rearrangement uses TRBV12-3 or TRBV12-4 and TRBJ1-3; no clear D gene. The CDR3 covers 13 residues. Trimming shortened V by 3 bases and J by 0 bases, and 3 bases separated the two germline ends. The CDR3 loop is CASSFSSGNTIYF. The CDR3 region has the DNA TGTGCCAGCAGTTTCAGCTCTGGAAACACCATATATTTT.

This clonotype was seen repeatedly, ten times or more. This chain uses TRBV29-1 with TRBJ1-4; D is unclear. There are 13 residues in the CDR3. Germline V gene sequence: CDR1 SQVTM, CDR2 ANQGSEA. Trimming cost V 4 bases and J 5 bases, with 11 bases left between them. The CDR3 protein is CSVGWAGNEKLFF. Written as DNA, the CDR3 is TGCAGCGTTGGTTGGGCCGGAAATGAAAAACTGTTTTTT. Drawing the rest from reference TRBV29-1 and TRBJ1-4, the complete variable domain is SAVISQKPSRDICQRGTSLTIQCQVDSQVTMMFWYRQQPGQSLTLIATANQGSEATYESGFVIDKFPISRPNLTFSTLTVSNMSPEDSSIYLCSVGWAGNEKLFFGSGTQLSVL.

The table lists this clonotype with many counts. Relative to the germline gene, one junction end is altered; a read error may explain this. The rearrangement links TRBV7-2 to TRBJ2-7; 9 bases line up with TRBD1. From germline, CDR1 is SGHTA and CDR2 FQGNSA. The CDR3 is made up of 13 amino acids. In nucleotides, the CDR3 is TGTGCCAGCAGCCTACGGCTTGGGGACAGGGTGAACTTC. Amino acid sequence: CASSLRLGDRVNF.

This clonotype appeared a few times. V gene TRBV7-2 combines with J gene TRBJ2-7; D tentatively fits TRBD1 or TRBD2 (5 bases each). Germline loops: CDR1 SGHTA, CDR2 FQGNSA. V was cut by 5 bases and J by 6 bases, with 23 bases left in between. The CDR3 consists of 16 residues. CDR3 nucleotides: TGTGCCAGCAGCCGAGGGCAGGGCCTTAGGATGGTCGAGCAGTACTTC. Protein product: CASSRGQGLRMVEQYF.

This clonotype was counted many times. J is TRBJ2-4 and V is TRBV7-9, with 7 positions matching TRBD1. Per the germline V gene, CDR1 is SEHNR and CDR2 is FQNEAQ (reference sequence). V lost 5 bases and J lost 4; bases outside the gene matches: 5. The CDR3 runs 14 residues. This CDR3 is CASSGGQPKNIQYF. Here the CDR3 DNA reads TGTGCCAGCAGCGGGGGACAGCCTAAAAACATTCAGTACTTC.

This clonotype was found many times. The chain employs TRBV7-8 and TRBJ2-2; TRBD2 matches at 8 bases. This CDR3 has 16 amino acids. Germline V gene lookup returns CDR1 SGHVS and CDR2 FQNEAQ. V lost 6 bases, J lost 3 bases, and 9 bases stayed unmatched. The chain's CDR3 is CASSRQPGGHTGELFF. CDR3 in DNA: TGTGCCAGCAGTCGTCAGCCGGGGGGGCACACCGGGGAGCTGTTTTTT.

As for this clonotype: Being one base from a much bigger clone, this may be a read error. The chain combines TRBV6-5 with TRBJ1-1; the D is unclear. The CDR3 runs to 13 residues. Germline V gene data show CDR1 as MNHEY and CDR2 as SVGAGI. The germline V and J ends were trimmed by 4 bases and 3 bases, with 9 bases remaining between them. For the CDR3, the DNA is TGTGCCAGCAGTTGCTCGGCAGACACTGAAGCTTTCTTT. Translation gives CASSCSADTEAFF.

This clonotype has a count of ten or more. The V call is TRBV7-6, the J call TRBJ2-3; D is ambiguous. The CDR3 extends over 15 amino acids. The V gene lost 0 bases and the J gene lost 1 base, with 8 bases spanning the gap. Germline V lookup: CDR1 SGHVS, CDR2 FNYEAQ. CDR3 in amino acids: CASSLAHSRTDTQYF. CDR3 DNA: TGTGCCAGCAGCTTAGCGCACAGCCGCACAGATACGCAGTATTTT.

There are many counts of this clonotype. This sequence joins TRBV2 and TRBJ1-5, with TRBD1 matching 9 bases. Per the germline V gene, CDR1 is SNHLY and CDR2 is FYNNEI. The V and J ends lost 5 bases and 4 bases, in that order; junction bases with no gene match: 6. This CDR3 region has 15 residues. CDR3 nucleotides: TGTGCCAGCAGTCGGGACAGGGATTGGAATCAGCCCCAGCATTTT. It is translated as CASSRDRDWNQPQHF.

The rearrangement uses TRBV5-1 and TRBJ2-7, with D possibly being TRBD1 or TRBD2 (5 bases each). V lost 2 bases, J lost 4 bases, and 16 bases lay in between. Per the germline V gene, CDR1 is SGHRS and CDR2 is YFSETQ. There are 15 residues in the CDR3. The CDR3 spells CASSLRDGRAYEQYF. CDR3 bases: TGCGCCAGCAGCTTAAGGGACGGTAGAGCATACGAGCAGTACTTC.

This clonotype was seen repeatedly, ten times or more. The rearrangement links TRBV20-1 to TRBJ1-1; no clear D. Trimming took off 5 bases at V and 1 base at J, with 8 bases between the two ends. The CDR3 length is 12 residues. Germline V CDR1 and CDR2: DFQATT, SNEGSKA (reference sequence). CDR3 nucleotides: TGCAGTGCTCAGACGGGGAACACTGAAGCTTTCTTT. Protein sequence: CSAQTGNTEAFF.

J is TRBJ2-5 and V is TRBV12-5; 9 bases are a match to TRBD1. The CDR3 spans 16 residues. CDR1 LGHNT and CDR2 FRNRAP come from the germline V gene. The junction had 12 bases not matched to a gene; V was cut back by 5 bases and J by 5 bases. CDR3 sequence reads: CASGTTGGAYSETQYF. The CDR3, as DNA: TGTGCTAGTGGTACAACAGGGGGCGCGTACTCCGAGACCCAGTACTTC.

The genes are TRBV20-1 and TRBJ2-3; 7 bases align to TRBD2. From germline, CDR1 is DFQATT and CDR2 SNEGSKA (reference sequence). This CDR3 comprises 15 residues. With V trimmed by 6 bases and J by 3 bases, 12 bases remained unmatched. In DNA, the CDR3 is TGCAGTGCCCTTCCCGGGGGGTATAGGACAGATACGCAGTATTTT. Its protein is CSALPGGYRTDTQYF.

The chain is built from TRBV3-1 and TRBJ2-2, with 9 bases identical to TRBD2. The germline V gene encodes CDR1 LGHDT and CDR2 YNNKEL (reference sequence). Trimming removed 4 bases from V and 6 bases from J; junction bases left unmatched: 15. The CDR3 is made up of 18 amino acids. For the CDR3, the DNA is TGTGCCAGCAGCCCGCTTCTTTTGGTAGCGGGGGCGGCCGGGGAGCTGTTTTTT. This encodes CASSPLLLVAGAAGELFF.

The table lists this clonotype with many counts. V usage is TRBV4-1 and J usage is TRBJ2-7, with 8 positions matching TRBD1. The CDR3 sequence is 14 residues long. Trimming at V came to 4 bases and at J to 2 bases, leaving 4 bases not matched to a gene. CDR1 and CDR2 (germline): MGHRA, YSYEKL. CDR3 protein: CASSRQTGAYEQYF. CDR3 coding DNA: TGCGCCAGCAGCCGCCAGACAGGGGCCTACGAGCAGTACTTC.

At least ten counts were recorded for this clonotype. J is TRBJ2-7 and V is TRBV29-1; weak D call: TRBD1 (5 bases). Trimming cost V 6 bases and J 5 bases, with 14 bases left between them. The germline CDR1 and CDR2 sequences are SQVTM and ANQGSEA. The CDR3 totals 12 residues. In nucleotides, the CDR3 is TGCAGCGTGGGGCCCCAGGGAAACGAGCAGTACTTC. Encoded protein: CSVGPQGNEQYF.

The chain recombines TRBV5-5 with TRBJ2-3, with 8 bases lining up with TRBD2. The length of the CDR3 is 17 residues. The J segment lost 0 bases and the V segment lost 2 bases, leaving 8 bases of the junction unmatched. CDR1 and CDR2 from the germline V gene are SGHKS and YYEKEE (reference sequence). The CDR3 loop is CASSLSGSGGSTDTQYF. The CDR3 coding sequence is TGTGCCAGCAGCTTATCGGGAAGCGGGGGAAGCACAGATACGCAGTATTTT.

This clonotype occurred many times. The chain employs TRBV25-1 and TRBJ2-3, with D possibly matching TRBD2 (7 bases). Germline assignment: CDR1 MGHDK and CDR2 SYGVNS. CDR3 length: 14 amino acids. The V end lost 2 bases, the J end lost 4 bases, and 10 bases lay between the germline ends. CDR3 in amino acids: CASSEQGRADTQYF. The CDR3 nucleotides are TGTGCCAGCAGTGAACAGGGGAGGGCAGATACGCAGTATTTT.

This clonotype was seen ten or more times. The chain is built from TRBV20-1 and TRBJ2-7; no reliable D call. Germline V gene sequence: CDR1 DFQATT, CDR2 SNEGSKA (reference sequence). The CDR3 spans 11 residues. V lost 6 bases and J lost 4, with 10 bases in between. CDR3 region: CSAHKGYEQYF. For the CDR3, the DNA is TGCAGTGCCCACAAGGGTTACGAGCAGTACTTC.

A remark on this clonotype: It may be a read error: a sequence one base away is much more abundant. The chain links TRBV5-1 to TRBJ1-1; 8 bases agree with TRBD1. The germline V gene has CDR1 SGHRS and CDR2 YFSETQ. The CDR3 sequence is 13 residues long. For the CDR3, the DNA is TGCCCCAGCAGCCAGGGGGCAAACACTGAAGCTTTCTTT. As protein: CPSSQGANTEAFF.

This clonotype appeared many times. The chain links TRBV30 to TRBJ1-1; D is possibly TRBD1 (6 bases). The V end was cut by 4 bases, the J end by 1 base, with 13 bases between. Looked up from germline, CDR1 is GTSNPN and CDR2 is SVGIG (reference sequence). The CDR3 is 14 residues long. CDR3 sequence (DNA): TGTGCCTGGACCACAGGGAATCGGAACACTGAAGCTTTCTTT. This sequence encodes CAWTTGNRNTEAFF.

This clonotype occurred a few times. The rearrangement joins TRBV18 to TRBJ2-3; TRBD2 might be the D (6 bases). Trimming removed 3 bases at V and 1 base at J, with 8 bases between. Germline loops: CDR1 KGHSH, CDR2 LQKENI. The CDR3 loop spans 14 amino acids. CDR3 DNA sequence: TGTGCCAGCTCACCGGGGACTGGCACAGATACGCAGTATTTT. It codes for CASSPGTGTDTQYF. Based on the CDR3 plus reference TRBV18 and TRBJ2-3, the full variable domain is NAGVMQNPRHLVRRRGQEARLRCSPMKGHSHVYWYRQLPEEGLKFMVYLQKENIIDESGMPKERFSAEFPKEGPSILRIQQVVRGDSAAYFCASSPGTGTDTQYFGPGTRLTVL.

This clonotype was recorded many times. The chain has TRBV28 and TRBJ1-4; 9 bases are a match to TRBD1. CDR3 length: 17 amino acids. Trimming at V came to 2 bases and at J to 0 bases, leaving 4 bases not matched to a gene. Germline CDR1 reads MDHEN; CDR2 reads SYDVKM. CDR3 sequence reads: CASSLVGQGSTNEKLFF. CDR3 coding DNA: TGTGCCAGCAGTTTAGTGGGACAGGGTTCAACTAATGAAAAACTGTTTTTT. Drawing the rest from reference TRBV28 and TRBJ1-4, the complete variable domain is DVKVTQSSRYLVKRTGEKVFLECVQDMDHENMFWYRQDPGLGLRLIYFSYDVKMKEKGDIPEGYSVSREKKERFSLILESASTNQTSMYLCASSLVGQGSTNEKLFFGSGTQLSVL.